A single T cell receptor (beta chain) is shown here with its context. Its antigen is not identified. V lost 7 bases to trimming and J lost 7 bases; unmatched junction nucleotides: 11. Germline values: CDR1 SGHAT, CDR2 FQNNGV. The length of the CDR3 is 15 residues. This sample is drawn from a study of T-cell memory formation after mild COVID-19. Study-level results: Later expanders leaned CD4+, whereas day 15 to 85 contracting clones were balanced CD4/CD8. Chiefly within CM and EM were the contracting CD4+ clones; CD8+ ones were within EMRA.

After 5'RACE with constant-segment primers, TCR alpha and TCR beta cDNA libraries carrying sample barcodes and UMIs were obtained. TCRdb reprocessed the 5' RACE reads with MiXCR, giving one entry per CDR3 protein. The data show approximately 150,000 distinct CDR3 sequences, roughly 6.2% seen once. This TCR was sampled from an adult woman who had mild COVID-19 (a few samples of this study predate the infection). Cell type and time point are not known. Sequencing was carried out using PBMCs or a T cell subset sorted from them (not recorded which). This chain uses TRBV11-2 with TRBJ2-1; 9 bases agree with TRBD2. The CDR3: CASKPLAGRRNEQFF. Written as DNA, the CDR3 is TGTGCCAGCAAACCACTAGCGGGTCGGCGGAATGAGCAGTTCTTC.